This T cell receptor (beta chain) was sequenced for a study of patients and donors after allogeneic stem cell transplantation. This clonotype was seen only a few times. From the RT-PCR reads, TCRdb called clonotypes with MiXCR, one entry per CDR3 protein. The sample records about 110,000 distinct CDR3 sequences, around 35% being singletons. The receptor comes from a human donor who was either an allogeneic HSCT recipient or a stem cell or donor lymphocyte infusion donor (not recorded which). It is not recorded whose cells these are; they may come from a transplant donor. What was sequenced was blood, either unsorted or a sorted T cell fraction (not recorded which).

CDR3 residues: CASQTSEPLYGYTF. The CDR3 region has the DNA TGTGCCAGCCAAACTTCAGAGCCCCTCTATGGCTACACCTTC. This rearrangement joins TRBV28 to TRBJ1-2, with D unclear. Trimming removed 8 bases from V and 4 bases from J, with 17 bases in between. The CDR3 spans 14 residues. CDR1 MDHEN and CDR2 SYDVKM come from the germline V gene.